This TCR beta chain appears in the sequencing data of a study of blood T cell repertoires in COVID-19. Across the whole study: Sites across the United States, Italy and Spain contributed samples from acute and convalescent COVID-19.

Participants were aged roughly 18 to 90 years from approximately 23 US areas. In the 2 weeks before study entry, exposed participants met a COVID-19 case, which was PCR-confirmed or clinician-diagnosed. Source study methods: Amplified reference gene primers provided the basis for estimating nucleated cell counts. Clones were sequenced by immunoSEQ multiplex PCR, and TCRdb holds only the in-frame ones, with some missing. V, J and clone size derive from that table, while D and trimming were established from the DNA sequence. The sample holds about 280,000 clones; more than 85% are singletons and the top ten take 2.5% to 3%. CDR1 GTSNPN and CDR2 SVGIG come from the germline V gene (reference sequence). The CDR3 extends over 14 amino acids. Trimming took 3 bases from V and 6 from J, leaving 18 bases between them.

V is TRBV30 and J is TRBJ2-7; possible D gene TRBD1, 6 bases. The sample comprised PBMCs or T cells enriched from blood (not recorded which). The source is a man aged 35-49 years who had been exposed to COVID-19. The CDR3 region has the DNA TGTGCCTGGAGGCAACAGGGCGGGTATGGCGAGCAGTACTTC. Protein sequence: CAWRQQGGYGEQYF. The whole variable domain, filled in from reference TRBV30 and TRBJ2-7, reads SQTIHQWPATLVQPVGSPLSLECTVEGTSNPNLYWYRQAAGRGLQLLFYSVGIGQISSEVPQNLSASRPQDRQFILSSKKLLLSDSGFYLCAWRQQGGYGEQYFGPGTRLTVT.